The 5 T cell receptor beta chains given below trace back to one sample, sequenced in a study of blood T cell repertoires in COVID-19. Profiled with immunoSEQ multiplex PCR; TCRdb holds only in-frame clones, not every one. The profile covers 220,000 or so clones, with 90% to 95% appearing a single time and around 0.85% taken by the ten largest. Sequencing used peripheral blood. These receptor sequences come from a man in his sixties with COVID-19, enrolled during active disease.

The V call is TRBV7-2, the J call TRBJ1-5; D call uncertain. Germline V gives CDR1 SGHTA, CDR2 FQGNSA. The CDR3 consists of 16 residues. V was clipped by 3 bases and J by 2 bases, with 14 bases between them. The CDR3 DNA follows: TGTGCCAGCAGCTTCCGCGTGCAAACGGGCAATCAGCCCCAGCATTTT. This codes for CASSFRVQTGNQPQHF.

V usage is TRBV5-4 and J usage is TRBJ2-2; 13 positions match TRBD2. The germline V gene encodes CDR1 SGHNT and CDR2 YYREEE (reference sequence). The CDR3 length is 18 residues. Trimming cost V 1 base and J 2 bases; bases outside gene matches: 5. CDR3 residues: CASSLPGLAGINTGELFF. The DNA of the CDR3 is TGTGCCAGCAGCTTGCCGGGACTAGCGGGGATAAACACCGGGGAGCTGTTTTTT.

This clone was recorded once. The V and J genes are TRBV7-9 and TRBJ1-5, with 11 bases fitting TRBD1. V lost 5 bases to trimming and J lost 6 bases; unmatched junction nucleotides: 3. Germline V lookup: CDR1 SEHNR, CDR2 FQNEAQ (reference sequence). The CDR3 spans 14 residues. The DNA for the CDR3 is TGTGCCAGCAGCCCTGGGACAGGGGGTCAGCCCCAGCATTTT. It specifies CASSPGTGGQPQHF.

Written as DNA, the CDR3 is TGTGCCAGCAGCTCAAGCGGGGGGGTTTACAATGAGCAGTTCTTC. Residues: CASSSSGGVYNEQFF. The rearrangement uses TRBV7-9 and TRBJ2-1; 10 nucleotides align to TRBD2. V gave up 4 bases and J gave up 4 bases; unmatched junction bases: 4. Germline CDR1 is SEHNR and CDR2 is FQNEAQ (reference sequence). CDR3 size: 15 residues.

The J gene is TRBJ2-3, the V gene TRBV27; TRBD2 agrees at 8 bases. Germline loops: CDR1 MNHEY, CDR2 SMNVEV (reference sequence). This CDR3 region has 15 residues. The J segment lost 1 base and the V segment lost 5 bases, leaving 5 bases of the junction unmatched. The CDR3 coding sequence is TGTGCCAGCAGTCACTATAGCGGGGGCACAGATACGCAGTATTTT. The encoded protein is CASSHYSGGTDTQYF.